A selection of T cell receptor beta chains follows, all from one sample in a study of T-cell reconstitution after alpha-beta-depleted transplantation in children. TCRdb itself ran the PCR reads through MiXCR, one entry per CDR3 protein. The sample lists 550,000 to 800,000 distinct CDR3 sequences; 10% to 15% were seen once. The starting material was PBMCs, obtained before TCRalphabeta/CD19-depleted stem cell transplant. These receptors all come from a girl aged 2 to 9 with congenital amegakaryocytic thrombocytopenia, due to receive a stem cell transplant. The CDR3 runs from the conserved cysteine through the conserved F or W. A D gene is named only where the DNA matches it firmly. A row's size may be missing; if present it is once, few, many or a size class.

TRBV18,TRBJ2-7,14,NA,NA,TGTGCCAGCTCACCGGCCGCCGGGCCCTACGAGCAGTACTTC,CASSPAAGPYEQYF
TRBV20-1,TRBJ2-4,14,many,NA,TGCAGTGCTAGAGTTCACAGGGCAGTAAACATTCAGTACTTC,CSARVHRAVNIQYF
TRBV20-1,TRBJ2-7,14,few,TRBD2,TGCAGTGCTACGGACTTGGCGGGAGTGGGCGAGCAGTACTTC,CSATDLAGVGEQYF
TRBV20-1,TRBJ2-1,16,NA,NA,TGCAGTGCGGAAACTAGGGCGGTGGACTCCTACAATGAGCAGTTCTTC,CSAETRAVDSYNEQFF
TRBV7-6,TRBJ2-7,16,NA,TRBD2,TGTGCCAGCAGCTTAGGAAGCGGGAGGGTTCTATACGAGCAGTACTTC,CASSLGSGRVLYEQYF
TRBV20-1,TRBJ2-7,12,few,NA,TGCAGTGCGGTAGACAGGTTCTACGAGCAGTACTTC,CSAVDRFYEQYF
TRBV5-1,TRBJ2-2,19,NA,TRBD2,TGCGCCAGCAGCTTGGCACCGGGACTAGCGGGAGATCGGACCGGGGAGCTGTTTTTT,CASSLAPGLAGDRTGELFF
TRBV20-1,TRBJ2-5,10,many,NA,TGCAGGGCGACCGATGAGACCCAGTACTTC,CRATDETQYF
TRBV5-1,TRBJ1-1,15,few,NA,TGCGCCAGCAGCACCGCCGGGACATCGAACACTGAAGCTTTCTTT,CASSTAGTSNTEAFF
TRBV28,TRBJ2-7,14,few,TRBD2,TGTGCCAGCAGCCCAGCGGGAGTCTCCTACGAGCAGTACTTC,CASSPAGVSYEQYF
TRBV24-1,TRBJ2-1,12,NA,NA,TGTGCCACCAGTGATGTGTACAATGAGCAGTTCTTC,CATSDVYNEQFF
TRBV20-1,TRBJ2-5,13,many,NA,TGCAGTGCTCCCGGGACGGTCAGAGAGACCCAGTACTTC,CSAPGTVRETQYF
TRBV24-1,TRBJ2-3,13,many,NA,TGTGCCACCAGTGAAACAGGCACAGATACGCAGTATTTT,CATSETGTDTQYF
TRBV5-1,TRBJ1-1,11,many,NA,TGCGCCAGCAGCTTGGGGGTCGGAGCTTTCTTT,CASSLGVGAFF
TRBV15,TRBJ2-3,15,few,NA,TGTGCCACCAGTCCTCGGGGGTATGGGACAGATACGCAGTATTTT,CATSPRGYGTDTQYF
TRBV12-5,TRBJ2-1,18,NA,TRBD2,TGTGCTAGTGGTTTGGTACCTAAAGCGGGAGGGCCTGGCAATGAGCAGTTCTTC,CASGLVPKAGGPGNEQFF
TRBV3-1,TRBJ2-7,15,NA,NA,TGTGCCAGCAGCCAAGAGGGTCGGGTGTCTCGCGAGCAGTACTTC,CASSQEGRVSREQYF
TRBV28,TRBJ2-3,15,few,NA,TGTGCCAGCAGTTTCGGCGCGGGGAGGACAGATACGCAGTATTTT,CASSFGAGRTDTQYF
TRBV12-3/TRBV12-4,TRBJ2-3,14,NA,NA,TGTGCCAGCAGTTACTTCAAAAGCCCAGATACGCAGTATTTT,CASSYFKSPDTQYF
TRBV29-1,TRBJ2-1,13,few,TRBD2,TGCAGCCATGAGCCTAGCGGCTACAATGAGCAGTTCTTC,CSHEPSGYNEQFF
TRBV7-8,TRBJ1-6,18,NA,TRBD1,TGTGCCAGCAGCTTACTGGGAATGGCGGGACAGGGGATGTTTCCCCTCCACTTT,CASSLLGMAGQGMFPLHF
TRBV5-1,TRBJ2-5,17,many,NA,TGCGCCAGCAGCACGGGGAATAGGGCAGCCCCCCAAGAGACCCAGTACTTC,CASSTGNRAAPQETQYF
TRBV28,TRBJ2-5,15,few,NA,TGTGCCAGCAGTTTATACACTCACTCGCAAGAGACCCAGTACTTC,CASSLYTHSQETQYF
TRBV11-2,TRBJ2-1,19,few,NA,TGTGCCAGCAGCTTCTTGGCGGGGACGACACCTAGCTCCTACAATGAGCAGTTCTTC,CASSFLAGTTPSSYNEQFF
TRBV28,TRBJ1-3,15,few,NA,TGTGCCAGCAGTACCGTTGGGAACTCTGGAAACACCATATATTTT,CASSTVGNSGNTIYF
TRBV5-1,TRBJ2-3,17,few,TRBD1,TGCGCCACCAGCAAACCACTTACCGGGACAGAGAGCGATACGCAGTATTTT,CATSKPLTGTESDTQYF
TRBV27,TRBJ2-7,13,many,TRBD1,TGTGCCAGCAGTTTGACAGGGAGCGACGAGCAGTACTTC,CASSLTGSDEQYF
TRBV5-4,TRBJ2-3,15,few,TRBD1,TGTGCCAGCAGCTTGGGACAGGGGGCGCGTGATACGCAGTATTTT,CASSLGQGARDTQYF
TRBV20-1,TRBJ2-7,13,many,NA,TGCAGTGCTAGGAGGTCAGAAACCTACGAGCAGTACTTC,CSARRSETYEQYF
TRBV29-1,TRBJ2-3,15,many,TRBD2,TGCAGCGCTGGAGGGACTAGCGGGACCACAGATACGCAGTATTTT,CSAGGTSGTTDTQYF
TRBV20-1,TRBJ2-7,17,NA,TRBD2,TGCTGTGCTAGAAGTGCGTCGGGGAGGGGTGGAGGCTACGAGCAGTACTTC,CCARSASGRGGGYEQYF
TRBV29-1,TRBJ2-1,13,many,NA,TGCAGCGTTGAAGCGGGGTCCTACAATGAGCAGTTCTTC,CSVEAGSYNEQFF
TRBV12-3/TRBV12-4,TRBJ2-2,13,many,NA,TGTGCCAGCAGCGACTCCACCACCGGGGAGCTGTTTTTT,CASSDSTTGELFF
TRBV5-1,TRBJ2-1,17,NA,NA,TGCGCCAGCAGCACGGGACGGGACGGAAGGGACTACAATGAGCAGTTCTTC,CASSTGRDGRDYNEQFF
TRBV29-1,TRBJ2-5,13,few,NA,TGCAGCGTACCCTGGAAGGGTGAGGAGACCCAGTACTTC,CSVPWKGEETQYF
TRBV7-2,TRBJ2-4,16,many,TRBD1,TGTGCCAGCAGTCAGGGGGTATCCGCTGGTGTCAACATTCAGTACTTC,CASSQGVSAGVNIQYF
TRBV20-1,TRBJ2-4,16,NA,TRBD2,TGCAGTGCTAGCCCCGGACTAGCGGGAGATCTAAACATTCAGTACTTC,CSASPGLAGDLNIQYF
TRBV15,TRBJ1-2,16,many,TRBD1,TGTGCCACCAGCAGAGGATTGGGACAGTACTTTTATGGCTACACCTTC,CATSRGLGQYFYGYTF
TRBV12-3/TRBV12-4,TRBJ2-1,12,NA,NA,TGTGCCAGCAGTCCCGAAAACAATGAGCAGTTCTTC,CASSPENNEQFF
TRBV5-1,TRBJ1-3,18,many,NA,TGCGCCAGCAGCTTGGAGGGCAGGCCGGAGGGCTCTGGAAACACCATATATTTT,CASSLEGRPEGSGNTIYF
TRBV20-1,TRBJ1-4,13,few,NA,TGCAGTGCTAGAGTCTACTCAAACGAAAAACTGTTTTTT,CSARVYSNEKLFF
TRBV12-3/TRBV12-4,TRBJ2-7,16,NA,TRBD2,TGTGCCAGCAGTTTTGGGGGGAGCGGGATTTTGGACGAGCAGTACTTC,CASSFGGSGILDEQYF
TRBV29-1,TRBJ1-1,12,once,NA,TGCAGCGTTGGCGTCAGGGACACTGAAGCTTTCTTT,CSVGVRDTEAFF
TRBV4-1,TRBJ2-1,15,medium-sized,TRBD2,TGCGCCAGCAGCCAAGCGGGAGGCTCCTACAATGAGCAGTTCTTC,CASSQAGGSYNEQFF
TRBV5-5,TRBJ2-5,18,NA,TRBD2,TGTGCCAGCAGCTCCGGTAATAGCGGGGCTCAGCGACAAGAGACCCAGTACTTC,CASSSGNSGAQRQETQYF
TRBV24-1,TRBJ2-3,16,many,TRBD2,TGTGCCACCAGTGATTTAAAGCGGGAGGCCTCCGATACGCAGTATTTT,CATSDLKREASDTQYF
TRBV20-1,TRBJ2-2,14,many,TRBD1,TGCAGTGCGGGACAGGGAGGAAAGACCGGGGAGCTGTTTTTT,CSAGQGGKTGELFF
TRBV15,TRBJ2-3,14,NA,NA,TGTGCCACCAGCAGAGAGATTCGCTCGGATACGCAGTATTTT,CATSREIRSDTQYF
TRBV5-6,TRBJ2-2,14,NA,TRBD2,TGTGCCAGCTGCGTAGCGGGAGCCACCGGGGAGCTGTTTTTT,CASCVAGATGELFF
TRBV9,TRBJ1-1,18,many,TRBD1,TGTGCCAGCAGCCCCAGTGGGACAGGGGACTTTATGAACACTGAAGCTTTCTTT,CASSPSGTGDFMNTEAFF
TRBV12-3/TRBV12-4,TRBJ1-2,15,few,NA,TGTGCCAGCAGTTTACTACCGGGTCGGGAGTATGGCTACACCTTC,CASSLLPGREYGYTF
TRBV20-1,TRBJ2-1,14,many,TRBD2,TGCAGTGCGGAAGGGACTAGCGGCCTCTTGGGGCAGTTCTTC,CSAEGTSGLLGQFF
TRBV7-9,TRBJ2-7,13,NA,NA,TGTGCCAGCAGAAACGGCAGGGTTTACGAGCAGTACTTC,CASRNGRVYEQYF
TRBV28,TRBJ2-2,16,few,NA,TGTGCCAGCAGGGAGTTACCGGGACATTCCACCGGGGAGCTGTTTTTT,CASRELPGHSTGELFF
TRBV29-1,TRBJ2-1,12,many,TRBD2,TGCAGCGTGAGCGGGAGAGACAATGAGCAGTTCTTC,CSVSGRDNEQFF
TRBV27,TRBJ2-2,17,NA,TRBD1,TGTGCCAGCAGTTTATATCAAGGGGGCTCGGTCACCGGGGAGCTGTTTTTT,CASSLYQGGSVTGELFF
TRBV7-6,TRBJ2-2,15,few,NA,TGTGCCAGCAGCTTAGGTCCAGAGTGGCCCGGGGAGCTGTTTTTT,CASSLGPEWPGELFF